The 7 T cell receptor beta chains listed next were all sequenced from one sample in a study of T cells in Graves' hyperthyroidism and ophthalmopathy. Amplified TCR beta CDR3 regions came from RNA transcripts. Carried out on the TCR CDR3, a first-round RT-PCR used the HTBI primer set. TCRdb re-called the multiplex PCR reads through MiXCR, storing one row per CDR3 protein. The sample records about 96,000 distinct CDR3 sequences, roughly half being singletons. Specimen: blood. The receptors were sampled from a woman aged 40 to 50 with Graves' hyperthyroidism.

Concerning this clonotype itself: An end of the junction differs from the germline gene, which may be a read error. The chain links TRBV2 to TRBJ1-2; perhaps TRBD1 as D (6 bases). Germline V lookup: CDR1 SNHLY, CDR2 FYNNEI. The CDR3 is 12 residues long. CDR3 sequence (DNA): TGTGCCAGCAGCCAACAGGGTAACGGCTGCACCTTC. Amino acid sequence: CASSQQGNGCTF.

Details on this clonotype: Since no conserved phenylalanine or tryptophan closes the CDR3, a read error is the likely cause. It is unclear where the CDR3 begins or ends on the DNA, so no DNA is shown, and the CDR3 is as TCRdb lists it. The V call is TRBV7-9, the J call TRBJ1-1. Germline loops: CDR1 SEHNR, CDR2 FQNEAQ (reference sequence). The CDR3 is 13 amino acids in total, end residues counted. CDR3 protein: CASSFLGPWTANY.

V and J are TRBV10-3 and TRBJ1-6, with a possible D match to TRBD1 (6 bases). This CDR3 contains 14 residues. Germline CDR1 ENHRY, CDR2 SYGVKD. V was trimmed by 6 bases and J by 9 bases, leaving 15 bases between them. CDR3 in amino acids: CAIRPVQGGSPLHF. DNA of the CDR3: TGTGCCATCAGGCCGGTACAGGGTGGTTCACCCCTCCACTTT.

The CDR3 nucleotides read TGTGCCAGCAAAAGGGAATGGAACACCTTC. This encodes CASKREWNTF. The genes are TRBV7-8 and TRBJ1-2; D uncertain. The CDR3 totals 10 residues. V was clipped by 7 bases and J by 12 bases, with 12 bases between them. From germline, CDR1 is SGHVS and CDR2 FQNEAQ.

The J gene is TRBJ2-3, the V gene TRBV10-3; no firm D call. CDR1 and CDR2 from the germline V gene are ENHRY and SYGVKD. V lost 3 bases and J 4 bases, leaving 8 bases between the germline ends. The CDR3 consists of 13 residues. In DNA form, the CDR3 reads TGTGCCATCAGTGACGGTTTTGCAGATACGCAGTATTTT. This gives the protein CAISDGFADTQYF.

This clonotype was picked up many times. The chain has TRBV12-3 or TRBV12-4 and TRBJ2-5, with 12 bases that match TRBD2. CDR3 size: 15 residues. The J segment lost 1 base and the V segment lost 6 bases, leaving 3 bases of the junction unmatched. The chain's CDR3 is CASSRTSGTQETQYF. The CDR3 DNA sequence: TGTGCCAGCAGCCGGACTAGCGGGACCCAAGAGACCCAGTACTTC.

This clonotype was observed at least ten times. This CDR3 is CASSFLAVNTGELFF. The CDR3 region has the DNA TGTGCCAGCAGCTTCCTAGCGGTGAACACCGGGGAGCTGTTTTTT. The rearrangement uses TRBV5-8 and TRBJ2-2; 7 bases fit TRBD2. From germline, CDR1 is SGHTS and CDR2 YDEGEE. Trimming removed 2 bases from V and 1 base from J; junction bases left unmatched: 2. The CDR3 loop spans 15 amino acids.